One and the same sample provided the 23 T cell receptor beta chains below, sequenced in a study of read filtering for tumor transcriptome and immune sequencing. From approximately 430 ng of RNA, a library with molecular barcoded alpha/delta and beta/gamma adaptors was made. TCRdb independently ran MiXCR on the reads; one entry per CDR3 protein. The data show more than 70,000 distinct CDR3 sequences, around a fifth seen once. The sequenced sample consisted of a population of CD138-negative cells sorted from bone marrow. The receptors here all came from a donor older than 35 with multiple myeloma.

This clonotype was found many times. J is TRBJ2-7 and V is TRBV28; D is uncertain. The CDR3 runs 14 residues. Per the germline V gene, CDR1 is MDHEN and CDR2 is SYDVKM. Trimming pared 6 bases from V and 1 base from J, leaving 13 bases between. The CDR3 nucleotides read TGTGCCAGCAGCCCCGCGCAAGTATCCTACGAGCAGTACTTC. Translating gives CASSPAQVSYEQYF. Variable domain in full (rest from reference TRBV28 and TRBJ2-7): DVKVTQSSRYLVKRTGEKVFLECVQDMDHENMFWYRQDPGLGLRLIYFSYDVKMKEKGDIPEGYSVSREKKERFSLILESASTNQTSMYLCASSPAQVSYEQYFGPGTRLTVT.

The table lists this clonotype with many counts. DNA of the CDR3: TGCGCCAGCAGCTTGGGGGTTGCCTACGAGCAGTACTTC. This codes for CASSLGVAYEQYF. The rearrangement links TRBV5-1 to TRBJ2-7; D is uncertain. In germline, CDR1 is SGHRS, CDR2 YFSETQ. The V and J ends lost 0 bases and 2 bases respectively, with 6 bases between them. The CDR3 totals 13 residues.

There are many counts of this clonotype. The genes are TRBV2 and TRBJ1-1, with 8 nucleotides matching TRBD1. Germline CDR1 is SNHLY and CDR2 is FYNNEI. This CDR3 has 13 amino acids. The trim removed 8 bases at V and 1 base at J, leaving 3 bases unmatched. CDR3 loop: CASSGQGNTEAFF. DNA for the CDR3: TGTGCCAGCTCCGGACAGGGGAACACTGAAGCTTTCTTT.

The rearrangement links TRBV14 to TRBJ1-1, with D possibly matching TRBD1 (5 bases). Trimming shortened V by 4 bases and J by 6 bases, and 27 bases separated the two germline ends. Looked up from germline, CDR1 is SGHDN and CDR2 is FVKESK. CDR3 length equals 18 residues. CDR3 region: CASSRLQGLLSSTSEAFF. The DNA for the CDR3 is TGTGCCAGCAGCCGACTTCAGGGTCTACTATCGTCTACTTCTGAAGCTTTCTTT. The variable domain in full, with the rest retrieved from reference TRBV14 and TRBJ1-1, is EAGVTQFPSHSVIEKGQTVTLRCDPISGHDNLYWYRRVMGKEIKFLLHFVKESKQDESGMPNNRFLAERTGGTYSTLKVQPAELEDSGVYFCASSRLQGLLSSTSEAFFGQGTRLTVV.

This clonotype was seen only a few times. J is TRBJ1-1 and V is TRBV7-9; TRBD1 matches 7 bases. Germline V lookup: CDR1 SEHNR, CDR2 FQNEAQ (reference sequence). The CDR3 runs to 13 residues. V lost 5 bases, J lost 4 bases, and 4 bases stayed unmatched. CDR3 bases: TGTGCCAGCAGCCAATCAGGGGGCACTGAAGCTTTCTTT. Protein: CASSQSGGTEAFF.

The table lists this clonotype with a few counts. This chain uses TRBV29-1 with TRBJ2-3, with D perhaps matching TRBD1 (6 bases). The CDR3 is 12 residues long. Trimming removed 6 bases at V and 2 bases at J, with 9 bases between. CDR1 SQVTM and CDR2 ANQGSEA come from the germline V gene. CDR3 region: CSVGTTTDTQYF. The CDR3 bases are TGCAGCGTCGGGACAACCACAGATACGCAGTATTTT.

This clonotype occurred many times. The chain employs TRBV29-1 and TRBJ1-1; TRBD1 might be the D (5 bases). Looked up from germline, CDR1 is SQVTM and CDR2 is ANQGSEA. CDR3 size: 12 residues. V lost 6 bases, J lost 0 bases, and 8 bases lay in between. The CDR3: CSVRGLNTEAFF. The CDR3, as DNA: TGCAGCGTCCGGGGCCTGAACACTGAAGCTTTCTTT. The full variable domain, rest sourced from reference TRBV29-1 and TRBJ1-1, is SAVISQKPSRDICQRGTSLTIQCQVDSQVTMMFWYRQQPGQSLTLIATANQGSEATYESGFVIDKFPISRPNLTFSTLTVSNMSPEDSSIYLCSVRGLNTEAFFGQGTRLTVV.

This clonotype has ten or more counts. The chain joins TRBV29-1 to TRBJ2-5; D possibly uses TRBD1 or TRBD2 (5 bases each). Germline V gene sequence: CDR1 SQVTM, CDR2 ANQGSEA. The CDR3 sequence is 12 residues long. V dropped 7 bases and J dropped 2 bases, with 11 bases sitting between them. This chain's CDR3 is CSAGAQQETQYF. The CDR3 nucleotides read TGCAGCGCCGGGGCGCAACAAGAGACCCAGTACTTC.

This clonotype was seen repeatedly, ten times or more. The chain couples TRBV5-1 to TRBJ2-1; D perhaps matches TRBD2 (5 bases). Trimming shortened V by 4 bases and J by 3 bases, and 5 bases separated the two germline ends. Germline CDR1 and CDR2: SGHRS and YFSETQ. The CDR3 totals 12 residues. The CDR3 loop is CASSRDYNEQFF. CDR3 sequence (DNA): TGCGCCAGCAGCCGGGACTACAATGAGCAGTTCTTC.

For this clonotype: One base away lies a much larger clone, so this may be a sequencing read error. The rearrangement uses TRBV6-5 and TRBJ2-2; D remains unclear. V was shortened by 8 bases and J by 1 base, with 8 bases between the two germline ends. Germline V CDR1 and CDR2: MNHEY, SVGAGI. This CDR3 has 13 amino acids. CDR3 amino acids: CASRKVNTGELFF. The CDR3 DNA follows: TGTGCCAGCCGTAAAGTGAACACCGGGGAGCTGTTTTTT.

This clonotype was recorded at least ten times. A read error may account for a junction end that differs from germline. The J gene is TRBJ2-1, the V gene TRBV5-1; 16 positions agree with TRBD2. The CDR3 is 18 residues long. The germline V gene has CDR1 SGHRS and CDR2 YFSETQ. As DNA, the CDR3 is TGTGCCAGCAGCCTGCCGGGGACTAGCGGGGGGGCTTGGGATGAGCAGTTCTTC. As protein: CASSLPGTSGGAWDEQFF.

With regard to this clonotype: A read error is possible here, since a much larger clone lies one base away. The genes are TRBV7-3 and TRBJ2-2; D might be TRBD2 (5 bases). Looked up from germline, CDR1 is SGHTA and CDR2 is FQGTGA. The CDR3 runs 14 residues. The CDR3 loop reads CASSLNSNTGEPFF. In nucleotides, the CDR3 is TGTGCCAGCAGCTTAAACAGTAACACCGGGGAGCCGTTTTTT.

This clonotype was detected a few times. The chain uses TRBV2 and TRBJ1-5; no reliable D call. CDR1 and CDR2 from the germline V gene are SNHLY and FYNNEI. This CDR3 comprises 13 residues. Trimming stripped 4 bases from V and 4 bases from J, with 8 bases between. Written as DNA, the CDR3 is TGTGCCAGCAGTGTAACGATAAATCAGCCCCAGCATTTT. The encoded protein is CASSVTINQPQHF.

A remark on this clonotype: Lacking the conserved final phenylalanine or tryptophan, this CDR3 likely reflects a read error. No DNA is shown, since the ends of the CDR3 on it are uncertain; the CDR3 is the one TCRdb lists. The V call is TRBV12-3 or TRBV12-4, the J call TRBJ2-4; TRBD1 reflects the table's D call only, with no check against the DNA. The CDR3 comprises 14 residues, both ends counted. This CDR3 reads CASSFGGAKDIQYL.

In this sample, this clonotype turned up many times. The chain combines TRBV29-1 with TRBJ2-7, with D unclear. Germline loops: CDR1 SQVTM, CDR2 ANQGSEA. The CDR3 is 13 amino acids. V was clipped by 7 bases and J by 4 bases, with 17 bases between them. DNA of the CDR3: TGCAGCGGCCTGGTCATCCCTCGTTACGAGCAGTACTTC. Protein product: CSGLVIPRYEQYF.

As for this clonotype: Just one base apart from a much larger clone, this may be a read error. The CDR3 sequence is CASSLGTDEKLFF. The CDR3 bases are TGTGCCAGCTCACTGGGGACGGATGAAAAACTGTTTTTT. The chain has TRBV18 and TRBJ1-4; tentatively, D is TRBD1 (5 bases). Between the trimmed V and J ends, which lost 4 bases and 6 bases, there was a span of 9 bases. This CDR3 region has 13 residues. Germline V gene data show CDR1 as KGHSH and CDR2 as LQKENI.

This clonotype occurred many times. The J gene is TRBJ2-7, the V gene TRBV3-1, with D possibly TRBD1 on 5 matching bases. This CDR3 contains 15 residues. V was shortened by 3 bases and J by 1 base, with 13 bases between the two germline ends. The V gene's germline CDR1 is LGHDT and CDR2 YNNKEL (reference sequence). In DNA form, the CDR3 reads TGTGCCAGCAGCCACCTGACAGTGGGGTCCTACGAGCAGTACTTC. This encodes CASSHLTVGSYEQYF.

The genes are TRBV9 and TRBJ1-3; TRBD1 aligns across 10 bases. The junction had 7 bases not matched to a gene; V was cut back by 4 bases and J by 6 bases. CDR1 is SGDLS and CDR2 is YYNGEE in the germline V gene. The CDR3 is 15 amino acids. The CDR3 sequence is CASSSRDRGENTIYF. CDR3 in DNA: TGTGCCAGCAGCTCCCGGGACAGGGGCGAAAACACCATATATTTT.

With respect to this clonotype: One junction end does not reproduce the germline sequence, and a read error may be involved. The genes are TRBV2 and TRBJ2-5, with D tentatively TRBD2 (5 bases). The CDR3 loop spans 14 amino acids. Germline V lookup: CDR1 SNHLY, CDR2 FYNNEI. CDR3 sequence reads: CASGERTTKETQYF. CDR3 DNA sequence: TGTGCCAGCGGTGAAAGGACGACTAAAGAGACCCAGTACTTC.

In this sample, this clonotype turned up many times. The rearrangement joins TRBV4-1 to TRBJ1-1; D is possibly TRBD1 (6 bases). Germline V lookup: CDR1 MGHRA, CDR2 YSYEKL. This CDR3 contains 15 residues. Trimming pared 4 bases from V and 2 bases from J, leaving 14 bases between. The DNA for the CDR3 is TGCGCCAGCAGCCCGCGGACAGAGTTTAACACTGAAGCTTTCTTT. It translates to CASSPRTEFNTEAFF.

This clonotype was observed at least ten times. The DNA of the CDR3 is TGCGCCAGCAGCCCGGCTGGGGGACTTAAAATGGGAGCTTTCTTT. This translates into CASSPAGGLKMGAFF. This chain connects TRBV5-1 to TRBJ1-1; D is perhaps TRBD1 (5 bases). The CDR3 consists of 15 residues. From germline, CDR1 is SGHRS and CDR2 YFSETQ. V was shortened by 4 bases and J by 10 bases, with 23 bases between the two germline ends.

As regards this clonotype: One base away lies a much larger clone, so this may be a sequencing read error. The chain couples TRBV5-1 to TRBJ2-5; 11 bases match TRBD1. Germline V gives CDR1 SGHRS, CDR2 YFSETQ. The junction had 6 bases not matched to a gene; V was cut back by 4 bases and J by 1 base. The CDR3 loop spans 16 amino acids. CDR3 coding DNA: TGCGCCAGCAGCGGAGGGACAGGGGGATGCCAAGAGACCCAGTACTTC. Its protein product is CASSGGTGGCQETQYF.

This clonotype has at least ten counts. The V and J genes are TRBV6-1 and TRBJ1-5; D is uncertain. Trimming removed 2 bases from V and 7 bases from J, with 9 bases in between. CDR1 and CDR2 (germline): MNHNS, SASEGT. The CDR3 covers 13 residues. The CDR3 protein is CASSETGFQPQHF. The CDR3 nucleotides read TGTGCCAGCAGTGAAACCGGTTTCCAGCCCCAGCATTTT.